What follows is one T cell receptor beta chain and its context. Those enrolled, adults aged roughly 18 to 95 years, came from roughly 22 US areas. Either two negative PCRs, clearance, or symptom resolution qualified Cohort 3 donors as recovered. This sample is part of a study of blood T cell repertoires in COVID-19. Study-level background: Collection of acute and convalescent COVID-19 samples took place in the United States, Italy and Spain.

CDR1 SGHNT and CDR2 YYREEE come from the germline V gene (reference sequence). The CDR3 covers 12 residues. V dropped 2 bases and J dropped 5 bases, with 8 bases sitting between them. Repertoires were generated with immunoSEQ multiplex PCR, while TCRdb's copy carries only in-frame clones and drops some. The sample has approximately 440,000 clones, roughly 87% seen once; the top ten hold about 0.6%. Sequencing input: PBMCs or T cells enriched from blood (not recorded which). J is TRBJ2-7 and V is TRBV5-4; D gene unclear. The TCR comes from a man between 18 and 35 years old who had recovered from COVID-19. The DNA for the CDR3 is TGTGCCAGCAGCTTTACAGCCAACGAGCAGTACTTC. This codes for CASSFTANEQYF.